The subject of this entry is one T cell receptor (beta chain). The assay was immunoSEQ multiplex PCR, and TCRdb's table has in-frame clones only and misses some. The table records some 150,000 clones, about four fifths of them present only once. This entry is derived from a study of blood T cell repertoires in COVID-19. CDR3 length equals 17 residues. J gave up 9 bases and V 1 base, and 14 bases lay outside the gene matches. CDR1 is LGHNA, CDR2 YNFKEQ, per germline. The receptor's source is a man in his 70s with acute or convalescent COVID-19. The sequencing sample was made of peripheral blood. V is TRBV4-2 and J is TRBJ2-1; the match to TRBD2 covers 8 bases. CDR3 amino acids: CASSQVPLAGGSGEQFF. CDR3 sequence (DNA): TGTGCCAGCAGCCAAGTCCCCCTGGCGGGGGGTTCAGGTGAGCAGTTCTTC.